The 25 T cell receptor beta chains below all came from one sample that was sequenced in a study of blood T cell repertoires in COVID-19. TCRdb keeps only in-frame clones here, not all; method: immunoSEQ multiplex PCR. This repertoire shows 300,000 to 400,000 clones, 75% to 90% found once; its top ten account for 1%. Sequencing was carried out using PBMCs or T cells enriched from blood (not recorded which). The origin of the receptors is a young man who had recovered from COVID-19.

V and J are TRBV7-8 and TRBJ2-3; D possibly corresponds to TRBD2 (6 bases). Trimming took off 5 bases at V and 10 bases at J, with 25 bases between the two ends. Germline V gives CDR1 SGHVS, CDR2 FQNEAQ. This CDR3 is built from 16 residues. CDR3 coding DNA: TGTGCCAGCAGCCCAACCGGGACTGTGGAGGGGAAGGCGCAGTATTTT. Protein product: CASSPTGTVEGKAQYF.

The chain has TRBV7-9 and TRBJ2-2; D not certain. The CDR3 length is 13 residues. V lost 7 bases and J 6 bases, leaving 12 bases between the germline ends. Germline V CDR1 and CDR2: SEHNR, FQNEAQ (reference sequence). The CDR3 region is CASTPSGSGELFF. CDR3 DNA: TGTGCCAGCACCCCCTCAGGCTCCGGGGAGCTGTTTTTT.

The CDR3 region is CASSGTSSSYNEQFF. In DNA form, the CDR3 reads TGTGCCAGTAGTGGGACATCGAGCTCCTACAATGAGCAGTTCTTC. The gene calls are TRBV19 and TRBJ2-1, with D tentatively TRBD1 (6 bases). Germline V lookup: CDR1 LNHDA, CDR2 SQIVND (reference sequence). The CDR3 covers 15 residues. The V end lost 5 bases, the J end lost 0 bases, and 11 bases lay between the germline ends. Full variable domain (remainder filled in from reference TRBV19 and TRBJ2-1): DGGITQSPKYLFRKEGQNVTLSCEQNLNHDAMYWYRQDPGQGLRLIYYSQIVNDFQKGDIAEGYSVSREKKESFPLTVTSAQKNPTAFYLCASSGTSSSYNEQFFGPGTRLTVL.

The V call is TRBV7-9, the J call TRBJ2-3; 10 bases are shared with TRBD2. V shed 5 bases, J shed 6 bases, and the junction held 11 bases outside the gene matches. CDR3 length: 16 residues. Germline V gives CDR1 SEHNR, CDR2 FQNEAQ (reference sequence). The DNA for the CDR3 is TGTGCCAGCAGCCAATCCCTAGCGGGAGTCTGGGATACGCAGTATTTT. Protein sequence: CASSQSLAGVWDTQYF. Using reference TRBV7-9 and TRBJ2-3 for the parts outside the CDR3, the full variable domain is DTGVSQNPRHKITKRGQNVTFRCDPISEHNRLYWYRQTLGQGPEFLTYFQNEAQLEKSRLLSDRFSAERPKGSFSTLEIQRTEQGDSAMYLCASSQSLAGVWDTQYFGPGTRLTVL.

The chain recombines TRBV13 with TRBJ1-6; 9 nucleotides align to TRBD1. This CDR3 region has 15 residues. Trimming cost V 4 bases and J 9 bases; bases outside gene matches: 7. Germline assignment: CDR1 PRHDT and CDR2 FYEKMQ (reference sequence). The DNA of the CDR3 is TGTGCCAGCAGCTCCCGGGACAGGGCGGCTTCACCCCTCCACTTT. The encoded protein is CASSSRDRAASPLHF.

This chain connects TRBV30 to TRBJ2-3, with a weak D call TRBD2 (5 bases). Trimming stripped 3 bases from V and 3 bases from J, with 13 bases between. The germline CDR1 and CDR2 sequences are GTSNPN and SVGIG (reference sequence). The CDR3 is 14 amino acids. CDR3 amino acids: CAWRYSGETDTQYF. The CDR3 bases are TGTGCCTGGAGGTACTCCGGGGAGACAGATACGCAGTATTTT.

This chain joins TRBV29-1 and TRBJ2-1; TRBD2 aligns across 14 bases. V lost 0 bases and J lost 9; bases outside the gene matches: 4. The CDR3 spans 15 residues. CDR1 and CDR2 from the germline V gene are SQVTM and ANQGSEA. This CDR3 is CSVEETGTSGGEQFF. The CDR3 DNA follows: TGCAGCGTTGAAGAGACCGGGACTAGCGGGGGTGAGCAGTTCTTC.

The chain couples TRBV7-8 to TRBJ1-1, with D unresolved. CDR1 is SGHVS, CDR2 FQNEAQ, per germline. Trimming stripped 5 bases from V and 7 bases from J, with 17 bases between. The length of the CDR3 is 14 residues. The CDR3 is CASSAREDWGEAFF. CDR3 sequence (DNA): TGTGCCAGCAGCGCCCGGGAAGACTGGGGTGAAGCTTTCTTT.

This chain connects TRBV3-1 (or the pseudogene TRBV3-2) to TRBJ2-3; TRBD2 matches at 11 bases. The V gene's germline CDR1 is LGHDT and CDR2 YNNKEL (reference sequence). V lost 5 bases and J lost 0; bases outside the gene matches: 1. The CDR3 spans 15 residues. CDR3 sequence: CASSIAGGSTDTQYF. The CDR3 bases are TGTGCCAGCAGCATAGCGGGGGGGAGCACAGATACGCAGTATTTT.

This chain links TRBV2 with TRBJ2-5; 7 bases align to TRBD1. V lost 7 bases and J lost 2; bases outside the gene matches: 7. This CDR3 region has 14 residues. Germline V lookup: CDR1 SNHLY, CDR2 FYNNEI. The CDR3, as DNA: TGTGCCAGCACCTTAGGGGGACAGCAAGAGACCCAGTACTTC. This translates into CASTLGGQQETQYF.

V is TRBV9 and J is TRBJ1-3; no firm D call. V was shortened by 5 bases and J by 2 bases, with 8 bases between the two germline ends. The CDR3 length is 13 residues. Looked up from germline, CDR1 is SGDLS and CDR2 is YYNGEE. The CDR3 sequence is CASSRDTGNTIYF. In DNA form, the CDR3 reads TGTGCCAGCAGTCGAGACACTGGAAACACCATATATTTT. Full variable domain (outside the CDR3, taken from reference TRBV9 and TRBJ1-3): DSGVTQTPKHLITATGQRVTLRCSPRSGDLSVYWYQQSLDQGLQFLIQYYNGEERAKGNILERFSAQQFPDLHSELNLSSLELGDSALYFCASSRDTGNTIYFGEGSWLTVV.

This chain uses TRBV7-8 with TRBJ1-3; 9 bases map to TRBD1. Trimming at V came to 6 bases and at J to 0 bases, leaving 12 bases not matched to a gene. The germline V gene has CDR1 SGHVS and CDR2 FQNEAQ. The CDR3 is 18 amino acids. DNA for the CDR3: TGTGCCAGCAGTCCGGGACAGGGAATGTTAGACTCTGGAAACACCATATATTTT. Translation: CASSPGQGMLDSGNTIYF.

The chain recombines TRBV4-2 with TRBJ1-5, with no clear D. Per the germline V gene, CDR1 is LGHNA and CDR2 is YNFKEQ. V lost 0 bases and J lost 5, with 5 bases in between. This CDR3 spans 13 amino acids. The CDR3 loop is CASSQEEDQPQHF. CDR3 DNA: TGTGCCAGCAGCCAAGAAGAGGATCAGCCCCAGCATTTT.

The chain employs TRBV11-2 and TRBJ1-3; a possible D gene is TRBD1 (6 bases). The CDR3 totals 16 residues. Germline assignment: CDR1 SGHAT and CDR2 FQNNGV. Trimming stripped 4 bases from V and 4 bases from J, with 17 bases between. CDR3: CASSSGAWTAGNTIYF. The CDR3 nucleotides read TGTGCCAGCAGCTCTGGGGCCTGGACAGCCGGAAACACCATATATTTT. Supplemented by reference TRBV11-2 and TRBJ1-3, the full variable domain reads EAGVAQSPRYKIIEKRQSVAFWCNPISGHATLYWYQQILGQGPKLLIQFQNNGVVDDSQLPKDRFSAERLKGVDSTLKIQPAKLEDSAVYLCASSSGAWTAGNTIYFGEGSWLTVV.

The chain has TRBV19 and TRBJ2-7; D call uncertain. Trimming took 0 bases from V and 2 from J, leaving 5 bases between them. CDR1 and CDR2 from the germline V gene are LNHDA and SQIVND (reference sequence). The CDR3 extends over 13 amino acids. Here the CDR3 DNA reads TGTGCCAGTAGTATAGACCCTACCTACGAGCAGTACTTC. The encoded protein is CASSIDPTYEQYF.

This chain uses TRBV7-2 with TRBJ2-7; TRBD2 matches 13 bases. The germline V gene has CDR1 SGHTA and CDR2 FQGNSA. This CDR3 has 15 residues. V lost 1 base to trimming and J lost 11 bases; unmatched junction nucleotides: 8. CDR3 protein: CASSLGTRTSGRKYF. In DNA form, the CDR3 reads TGTGCCAGCAGCTTAGGGACCCGGACTAGCGGGAGAAAGTACTTC.

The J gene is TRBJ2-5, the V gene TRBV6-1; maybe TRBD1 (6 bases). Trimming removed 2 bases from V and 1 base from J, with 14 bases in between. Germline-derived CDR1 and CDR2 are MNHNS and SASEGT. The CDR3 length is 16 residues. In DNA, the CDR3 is TGTGCCAGCAGTGAATGGGAAAACAGGGCCCAAGAGACCCAGTACTTC. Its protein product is CASSEWENRAQETQYF.

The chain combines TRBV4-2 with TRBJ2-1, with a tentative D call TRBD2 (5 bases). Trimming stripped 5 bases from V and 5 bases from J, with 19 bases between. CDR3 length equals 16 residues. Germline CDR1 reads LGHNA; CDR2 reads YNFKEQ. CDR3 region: CASSSRGRSENNEQFF. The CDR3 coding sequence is TGTGCCAGCAGCTCCCGAGGGCGGTCTGAAAACAATGAGCAGTTCTTC.

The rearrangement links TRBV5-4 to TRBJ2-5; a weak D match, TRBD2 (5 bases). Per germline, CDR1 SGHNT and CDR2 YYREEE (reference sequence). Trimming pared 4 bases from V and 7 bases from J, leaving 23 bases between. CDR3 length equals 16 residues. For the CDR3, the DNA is TGTGCCAGCAGCGCGTCCCGGCCAGGCGAAGGAGGGACCCAGTACTTC. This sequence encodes CASSASRPGEGGTQYF.

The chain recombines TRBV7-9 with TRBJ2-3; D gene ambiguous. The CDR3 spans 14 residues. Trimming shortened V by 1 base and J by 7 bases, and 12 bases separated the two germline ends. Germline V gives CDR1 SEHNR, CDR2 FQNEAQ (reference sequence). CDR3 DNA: TGTGCCAGCAGCTTAGAAATTAGTTCAAATACGCAGTATTTT. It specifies CASSLEISSNTQYF.

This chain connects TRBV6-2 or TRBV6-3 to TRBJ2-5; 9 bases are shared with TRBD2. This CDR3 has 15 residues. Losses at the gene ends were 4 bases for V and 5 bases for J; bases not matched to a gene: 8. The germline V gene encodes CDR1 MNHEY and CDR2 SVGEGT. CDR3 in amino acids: CASSSLAGGPETQYF. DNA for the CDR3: TGTGCCAGCAGTTCGCTGGCGGGAGGGCCGGAGACCCAGTACTTC.

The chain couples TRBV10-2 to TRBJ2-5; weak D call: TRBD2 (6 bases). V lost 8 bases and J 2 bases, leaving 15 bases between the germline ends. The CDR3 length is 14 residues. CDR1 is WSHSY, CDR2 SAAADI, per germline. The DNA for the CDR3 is TGCGCCAGCGCGCAAGGGACTCCTCAAGAGACCCAGTACTTC. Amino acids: CASAQGTPQETQYF.

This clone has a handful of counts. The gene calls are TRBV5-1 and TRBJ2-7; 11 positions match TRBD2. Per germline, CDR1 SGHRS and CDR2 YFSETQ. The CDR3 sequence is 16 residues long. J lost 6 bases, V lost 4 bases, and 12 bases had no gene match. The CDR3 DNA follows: TGCGCCAGCAGCATGGAATCCCTAGCGGGGGGCGGCGAGCAGTACTTC. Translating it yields CASSMESLAGGGEQYF.

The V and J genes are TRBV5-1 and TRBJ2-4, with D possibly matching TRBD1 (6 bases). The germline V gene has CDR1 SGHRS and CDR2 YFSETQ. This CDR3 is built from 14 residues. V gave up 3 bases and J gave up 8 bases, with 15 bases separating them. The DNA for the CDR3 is TGCGCCAGCAGCTACGGGACATTCAAGGACATTCAGTACTTC. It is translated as CASSYGTFKDIQYF.

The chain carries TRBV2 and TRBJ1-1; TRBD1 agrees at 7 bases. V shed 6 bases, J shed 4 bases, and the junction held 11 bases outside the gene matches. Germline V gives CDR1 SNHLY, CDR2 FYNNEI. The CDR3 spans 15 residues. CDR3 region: CASRAQTGTSTEAFF. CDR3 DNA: TGTGCCAGCAGGGCTCAGACAGGGACATCCACTGAAGCTTTCTTT.